Listed below are T cell receptor beta chains from one sample, sequenced in a study of blood T cell repertoires in COVID-19. The method was immunoSEQ multiplex PCR; TCRdb's version includes in-frame clones alone and lacks a portion of them. The sample records about 27,000 clones, about four fifths being singletons. The sequencing input was peripheral blood. The receptors were sampled from a man aged 70-80 years with acute or convalescent COVID-19. Both conserved end residues are part of each CDR3. A D gene is named only where the DNA matches it firmly. Clone size appears in some rows only: once, few, many, or a class for an expanded clone.

CASSQTGGNTEAFF,TGTGCCAGCTCACAGACAGGGGGTAACACTGAAGCTTTCTTT,TRBD1,TRBV18,TRBJ1-1,-
CSASGVWSSYNEQFF,TGCAGTGCTAGTGGCGTTTGGTCCTCCTACAATGAGCAGTTCTTC,-,TRBV20-1,TRBJ2-1,once
CASSGQLDYGYTF,TGTGCCAGCAGTGGGCAACTGGACTATGGCTACACCTTC,-,TRBV12-3/TRBV12-4,TRBJ1-2,-
CASRPGGSYSGNTIYF,TGCGCCAGCCGCCCGGGGGGGTCCTACTCTGGAAACACCATATATTTT,-,TRBV5-1,TRBJ1-3,-
CASSFESGPYEQYF,TGTGCCAGCAGTTTTGAGAGCGGTCCTTACGAGCAGTACTTC,-,TRBV27,TRBJ2-7,-
CATSSRDRTYNEQFF,TGTGCCACCAGCTCACGGGACAGAACGTACAATGAGCAGTTCTTC,TRBD1,TRBV15,TRBJ2-1,-
CASSPGTSGSYNEQFF,TGCGCCAGCAGCCCCGGGACTAGCGGCTCCTACAATGAGCAGTTCTTC,TRBD2,TRBV5-1,TRBJ2-1,-
CASRKGGQPHNEQFF,TGTGCCAGTAGGAAGGGGGGACAGCCCCACAATGAGCAGTTCTTC,-,TRBV19,TRBJ2-1,-
CASSADTLKNIQYF,TGTGCCAGCAGCGCGGACACCCTCAAAAACATTCAGTACTTC,-,TRBV11-1,TRBJ2-4,-
CASSGTGYNTEAFF,TGTGCCAGCAGCGGGACAGGGTATAACACTGAAGCTTTCTTT,TRBD1,TRBV7-8,TRBJ1-1,-
CASSSRRDRGNEQFF,TGTGCCAGCAGCTCCCGCCGGGACAGAGGCAATGAGCAGTTCTTC,TRBD1,TRBV9,TRBJ2-1,-
CASSRSPGYGYTF,TGTGCCAGCTCCCGCTCGCCCGGCTATGGCTACACCTTC,-,TRBV6-5,TRBJ1-2,once
CATSRRTRSVEKLFF,TGTGCCACCAGCAGGCGGACACGATCGGTTGAAAAACTGTTTTTT,-,TRBV15,TRBJ1-4,-
CAWSVQVNTEAFF,TGTGCCTGGAGTGTACAGGTGAACACTGAAGCTTTCTTT,-,TRBV30,TRBJ1-1,-
CASSLNPSAGGELFF,TGTGCCAGCAGCTTAAATCCCAGCGCCGGCGGGGAGCTGTTTTTT,-,TRBV7-6,TRBJ2-2,-
CASSQAVLSYEQYF,TGCGCCAGCAGCCAAGCAGTCCTCTCCTACGAGCAGTACTTC,-,TRBV4-1,TRBJ2-7,-
CASSLDWGEDTEAFF,TGTGCCAGCAGCTTGGATTGGGGAGAGGACACTGAAGCTTTCTTT,-,TRBV5-5,TRBJ1-1,few
CSVTKGGAQETQYF,TGCAGCGTGACTAAAGGGGGGGCTCAAGAGACCCAGTACTTC,-,TRBV29-1,TRBJ2-5,-
CASSLGAGDVFGSTDTQYF,TGTGCCAGCAGCTTAGGGGCAGGGGACGTGTTCGGGAGCACAGATACGCAGTATTTT,-,TRBV7-9,TRBJ2-3,-
CASSPLAGGPSREQYF,TGCGCCAGCAGCCCCTTAGCGGGAGGGCCAAGTAGGGAGCAGTACTTC,TRBD2,TRBV4-1,TRBJ2-7,-
CASSLAGLATDTQYF,TGTGCCAGCAGCTTGGCAGGACTAGCAACAGATACGCAGTATTTT,TRBD2,TRBV11-2,TRBJ2-3,-
CASSLLPGGDTEAFF,TGTGCCAGCAGCTTACTTCCGGGGGGAGACACTGAAGCTTTCTTT,-,TRBV7-2,TRBJ1-1,-
CASSVTRNTEAFF,TGTGCCAGCAGCGTAACAAGGAACACTGAAGCTTTCTTT,-,TRBV7-2,TRBJ1-1,-
CATGTSGTDTQYF,TGTGCCACGGGGACTAGCGGCACAGATACGCAGTATTTT,TRBD2,TRBV7-9,TRBJ2-3,-
CASTLEQGYEQFF,TGTGCCAGCACCCTAGAACAGGGATATGAGCAGTTCTTC,-,TRBV2,TRBJ2-1,-
CASSTLAGGFYNEQFF,TGCGCCAGCAGCACACTAGCGGGGGGGTTCTACAATGAGCAGTTCTTC,TRBD2,TRBV5-1,TRBJ2-1,-
CASSPSGAGGTEAFF,TGTGCCAGCAGCCCCTCCGGGGCTGGAGGGACTGAAGCTTTCTTT,-,TRBV3-1/TRBV3-2,TRBJ1-1,-
CASSDRVPGQPQHF,TGTGCCAGCTCAGACAGGGTGCCAGGACAGCCCCAGCATTTT,TRBD1,TRBV18,TRBJ1-5,-
CASSLGLGTDTQYF,TGTGCCAGCAGCCTCGGACTAGGAACAGATACGCAGTATTTT,TRBD2,TRBV5-5,TRBJ2-3,-
CASSMAGAGYTF,TGTGCCAGCAGCATGGCAGGGGCTGGCTACACCTTC,-,TRBV5-8,TRBJ1-2,-
CASSAQGNTEAFF,TGTGCCAGCAGCGCTCAGGGGAACACTGAAGCTTTCTTT,-,TRBV25-1,TRBJ1-1,-
CASIDDRAPYEQYF,TGTGCCAGCATTGACGACAGAGCCCCCTACGAGCAGTACTTC,-,TRBV25-1,TRBJ2-7,-
CASSKRTPAGGRNSPLHF,TGTGCCAGCAGCAAAAGAACCCCGGCAGGGGGACGAAATTCACCCCTCCACTTT,-,TRBV21-1,TRBJ1-6,-